This TCR beta chain was sequenced in a study of T cells in Graves' hyperthyroidism and ophthalmopathy. For this clonotype: The antigen remains undetermined.

Regions amplified from RNA transcripts were the TCR beta CDR3 regions. The primer set for the first-round RT-PCR of the TCR CDR3 was HTBI. TCRdb analysed the multiplex PCR reads with MiXCR anew, one entry per CDR3 protein. This sample has about 690,000 distinct CDR3 sequences; roughly 17% occur once, and the top ten carry 15% to 18%. Whole-study results and caveats: Among clonotypes expanded in thyroid above 0.001, most were also found in blood.

The sequence was obtained from a man in his forties or fifties with Graves' hyperthyroidism. The sample consisted of blood.

The CDR3 reads CASARAGEMTDTQYF. The CDR3 DNA reads TGCGCCAGCGCGCGAGCGGGAGAGATGACAGATACGCAGTATTTT. This chain uses TRBV5-1 with TRBJ2-3, with 8 bases aligning to TRBD2. V dropped 7 bases and J dropped 3; count of bases not matched to a gene: 10. The CDR3 consists of 15 residues. Germline V lookup: CDR1 SGHRS, CDR2 YFSETQ. Full variable domain (outside the CDR3, taken from reference TRBV5-1 and TRBJ2-3): KAGVTQTPRYLIKTRGQQVTLSCSPISGHRSVSWYQQTPGQGLQFLFEYFSETQRNKGNFPGRFSGRQFSNSRSEMNVSTLELGDSALYLCASARAGEMTDTQYFGPGTRLTVL.